The clone carrying this TCR beta chain was seen a handful of times. This sample is drawn from a study of blood T cell repertoires in COVID-19. The germline V gene encodes CDR1 MDHEN and CDR2 SYDVKM. J lost 6 bases, V lost 6 bases, and 15 bases had no gene match. This CDR3 is 17 amino acids long. In the source study's methods: Reference gene primer amplification yielded estimated nucleated cell counts. Produced via immunoSEQ multiplex PCR; TCRdb's table is partial and in-frame only. That table gives V, J and clone size, and the DNA gave D and trimming. The profile covers under 120,000 clones, with about 75% appearing a single time and 5% to 6.5% taken by the ten largest.

This clonotype was sampled from a man at least 80 years old with acute or convalescent COVID-19. The sequenced material came from peripheral blood. The chain employs TRBV28 and TRBJ1-1; the match to TRBD1 covers 11 bases. As DNA, the CDR3 is TGTGCCAGCAGCCTAGGATCCGGGACAGGGGGGTGGGCTGAAGCTTTCTTT. Its translation: CASSLGSGTGGWAEAFF.